The 15 T cell receptor beta chains below were found in one sample sequenced in a study of T cells after posttransplantation cyclophosphamide. Measured with immunoSEQ multiplex PCR; TCRdb has only the in-frame clones, and not every one. The sample holds some 40,000 clones, and no clone turns up only once. The specimen sequenced was PBMCs. The receptor source for this set is a man aged 25 to 40 in good health and a related stem cell transplant donor.

This clone was seen ten or more times. Written as DNA, the CDR3 is TGTGCCAGCAGCTTGGGCGGGCCATCTGGGGCCAACGTCCTGACTTTC. Protein sequence: CASSLGGPSGANVLTF. The gene calls are TRBV5-4 and TRBJ2-6; a weak D match, TRBD2 (5 bases). Germline assignment: CDR1 SGHNT and CDR2 YYREEE (reference sequence). The CDR3 runs to 16 residues. V was trimmed by 0 bases and J by 1 base, leaving 8 bases between them.

The rearrangement joins TRBV6-5 to TRBJ2-3, with 7 bases aligning to TRBD1. The CDR3 is made up of 15 amino acids. Trimming took 5 bases from V and 0 from J; bases not matched to a gene: 5. CDR1 and CDR2 (germline): MNHEY, SVGAGI. CDR3 DNA: TGTGCCAGCAGTCGGGGACAGATGAGCACAGATACGCAGTATTTT. Its protein product is CASSRGQMSTDTQYF.

This clone was seen repeatedly, ten times or more. The rearrangement uses TRBV10-3 and TRBJ2-7; 12 bases line up with TRBD1. After removal of 6 bases from V and 4 bases from J, the junction contained 10 bases not matched to a gene. In germline, CDR1 is ENHRY, CDR2 SYGVKD. The CDR3 sequence is 16 residues long. CDR3 in amino acids: CAIRSAGQGAGYEQYF. The CDR3 DNA follows: TGTGCCATCAGGTCCGCGGGACAGGGGGCGGGATACGAGCAGTACTTC.

This clone was detected a few times. The V gene is TRBV11-2, the J gene TRBJ2-5; TRBD2 agrees at 16 bases. V was pared by 5 bases and J by 5 bases, with 5 bases of the junction left unmatched. This CDR3 has 16 residues. Germline CDR1 is SGHAT and CDR2 is FQNNGV. The CDR3 here is CASSLGTSGGDETQYF. CDR3 coding DNA: TGTGCCAGCAGCCTGGGGACTAGCGGGGGGGACGAGACCCAGTACTTC.

This clone was observed at least ten times. The V and J genes are TRBV7-2 and TRBJ2-7, with TRBD1 matching over 8 bases. V was pared by 5 bases and J by 3 bases, with 9 bases of the junction left unmatched. Germline CDR1 reads SGHTA; CDR2 reads FQGNSA. The CDR3 is made up of 15 amino acids. As DNA, the CDR3 is TGTGCCAGCAGCCCTACGGGACAGGCCGGCTACGAGCAGTACTTC. It encodes CASSPTGQAGYEQYF.

At least ten counts were recorded for this clone. The chain recombines TRBV10-3 with TRBJ2-1; TRBD2 aligns across 10 bases. The length of the CDR3 is 17 residues. Losses at the gene ends were 0 bases for V and 4 bases for J; bases not matched to a gene: 6. Germline V lookup: CDR1 ENHRY, CDR2 SYGVKD. CDR3 in DNA: TGTGCCATCAGTGAGTCCCCTAGCGGGGGCCCTTACAATGAGCAGTTCTTC. Translating it yields CAISESPSGGPYNEQFF.

Many counts were recorded for this clone. The chain has TRBV6-5 and TRBJ2-7, with D unclear. This CDR3 has 11 residues. The germline V and J ends were trimmed by 4 bases and 2 bases, with 3 bases remaining between them. The germline V gene encodes CDR1 MNHEY and CDR2 SVGAGI. The CDR3, as DNA: TGTGCCAGCAGTTCTACCTACGAGCAGTACTTC. Protein product: CASSSTYEQYF.

In its sample, this clone was seen many times. V usage is TRBV11-2 and J usage is TRBJ2-7; TRBD2 matches 7 bases. The CDR3 spans 15 residues. Germline V gene data show CDR1 as SGHAT and CDR2 as FQNNGV. V was pared by 2 bases and J by 0 bases, with 4 bases of the junction left unmatched. DNA of the CDR3: TGTGCCAGCAGCTTAAGGGGAGGGAGCTCCTACGAGCAGTACTTC. It is translated as CASSLRGGSSYEQYF.

This clone was recorded at least ten times. The V call is TRBV14, the J call TRBJ2-1; TRBD2 matches at 7 bases. CDR1 SGHDN and CDR2 FVKESK come from the germline V gene. J was trimmed by 2 bases and V by 1 base; bases with no gene match: 5. This CDR3 spans 16 amino acids. The CDR3 reads CASSQGGAGTYNEQFF. The CDR3 DNA is TGTGCCAGCAGCCAAGGGGGAGCGGGGACCTACAATGAGCAGTTCTTC.

In its sample, this clone was seen a few times. V is TRBV28 and J is TRBJ2-7, with D possibly matching TRBD2 (5 bases). The CDR3 totals 12 residues. The V end lost 8 bases, the J end lost 6 bases, and 14 bases lay between the germline ends. The germline V gene has CDR1 MDHEN and CDR2 SYDVKM. CDR3 region: CASGNFRGEQYF. For the CDR3, the DNA is TGTGCCAGCGGGAATTTTCGGGGCGAGCAGTACTTC.

In its sample, this clone was seen many times. The chain combines TRBV29-1 with TRBJ1-1; D is undetermined. The CDR3 totals 12 residues. V was clipped by 5 bases and J by 0 bases, with 7 bases between them. Germline V gene sequence: CDR1 SQVTM, CDR2 ANQGSEA. CDR3 DNA sequence: TGCAGCGTTCGGGTTATGAACACTGAAGCTTTCTTT. This translates into CSVRVMNTEAFF.

This clone was recorded many times. V is TRBV5-4 and J is TRBJ2-3; no clear D gene. From germline, CDR1 is SGHNT and CDR2 YYREEE (reference sequence). The CDR3 spans 15 residues. V lost 0 bases to trimming and J lost 0 bases, with 8 bases between them. The DNA of the CDR3 is TGTGCCAGCAGCTTGGCTGGCGGAAGCACAGATACGCAGTATTTT. It translates to CASSLAGGSTDTQYF. The variable domain in full, completed from reference TRBV5-4 and TRBJ2-3, reads ETGVTQSPTHLIKTRGQQVTLRCSSQSGHNTVSWYQQALGQGPQFIFQYYREEENGRGNFPPRFSGLQFPNYSSELNVNALELDDSALYLCASSLAGGSTDTQYFGPGTRLTVL.

This clone has ten or more counts. The CDR3 sequence: CASSQDEGYEQYF. The CDR3 DNA is TGTGCCAGCAGCCAGGACGAGGGGTACGAGCAGTACTTC. The chain recombines TRBV5-4 with TRBJ2-7, with D possibly being TRBD1 or TRBD2 (5 bases each). The CDR3 runs to 13 residues. V was cut by 4 bases and J by 4 bases, with 12 bases left in between. Germline assignment: CDR1 SGHNT and CDR2 YYREEE (reference sequence). The full variable domain, completed using reference TRBV5-4 and TRBJ2-7, is ETGVTQSPTHLIKTRGQQVTLRCSSQSGHNTVSWYQQALGQGPQFIFQYYREEENGRGNFPPRFSGLQFPNYSSELNVNALELDDSALYLCASSQDEGYEQYFGPGTRLTVT.

This clone came up many times. The chain recombines TRBV6-5 with TRBJ2-3, with D unresolved. CDR1 is MNHEY, CDR2 SVGAGI, per germline. The CDR3 spans 14 residues. Trimming removed 3 bases from V and 5 bases from J, with 12 bases in between. CDR3 residues: CASSYGQARDTQYF. For the CDR3, the DNA is TGTGCCAGCAGTTATGGTCAGGCCAGAGATACGCAGTATTTT.

This clone came up a few times. V usage is TRBV4-1 and J usage is TRBJ2-5; TRBD1 agrees at 7 bases. There are 16 residues in the CDR3. V was clipped by 0 bases and J by 5 bases; unmatched bases: 9. The germline gives CDR1 MGHRA, CDR2 YSYEKL. The DNA of the CDR3 is TGCGCCAGCAGCCAAGATATGTCAGGGGGTACTGAGACCCAGTACTTC. It encodes CASSQDMSGGTETQYF.